This is a list of T cell receptor beta chains from one sample in a study of identical twins. In TCRdb, the 5' RACE reads were re-called with MiXCR into one record per CDR3 protein. The table lists approximately 630,000 distinct CDR3 sequences, under 8.5% of them singletons. These data are also associated with another study on yellow fever vaccine responses in identical twins.

Sequenced sample: PBMCs. These receptors were collected from a woman aged 18 to 35 in good health. CDR3s include the opening cysteine and the closing phenylalanine or tryptophan. Fields, in order: J gene, clone size, D gene, V gene, CDR3 DNA, CDR3 protein. D genes are given only for firm matches. Size values are once, few and many counts, or a class for expanded clones, and some rows have none.

TRBJ1-1,many,NA,TRBV3-1,TGTGCCAGCAGCCAAGGCTTGGTACTTAAGGTAGAAGCTTTCTTT,CASSQGLVLKVEAFF
TRBJ2-1,NA,TRBD2,TRBV20-1,TGCAGTGCTCCCCGACTAGCGGGGGGGCCTCAGTTCTTC,CSAPRLAGGPQFF
TRBJ2-3,few,TRBD1,TRBV7-9,TGTGCCAGCAGGGATCCCGGACAGGTTGAAATCACAGATACGCAGTATTTT,CASRDPGQVEITDTQYF
TRBJ1-6,NA,NA,TRBV20-1,TGCAGTGCTAGACCAGGGTTCATGGGGCCCCTCCACTTT,CSARPGFMGPLHF
TRBJ2-5,few,TRBD1,TRBV7-8,TGTGCCAGCAGCTTAGTTGCAGGGGGCCCAGAGACCCAGTACTTC,CASSLVAGGPETQYF
TRBJ1-2,NA,TRBD1,TRBV7-8,TGTGCCAGCAGCTTGGTCCAACCTGGACAGGATGGCTACACCTTC,CASSLVQPGQDGYTF
TRBJ1-3,many,NA,TRBV5-1,TGCGCCAGCAGACAAGGAATCTCTGGAAACACCATATATTTT,CASRQGISGNTIYF
TRBJ2-7,few,TRBD2,TRBV7-9,TGTGCCAGCAGCTTAGCGCGGGAGGGATACGAGCAGTACTTC,CASSLAREGYEQYF
TRBJ2-3,NA,NA,TRBV11-2,TGTGCCAGCAGCACGTGGGTTGGCGGACGCACAGATACGCAGTATTTT,CASSTWVGGRTDTQYF
TRBJ2-7,few,NA,TRBV5-5,TGTGCCAGCAGCTTGGGAGGGGACTCCTACGAGCAGTACTTC,CASSLGGDSYEQYF
TRBJ2-3,few,NA,TRBV12-3/TRBV12-4,TGTGCCAGCACTACGGGGTCCCGGGGGAATACGCAGTATTTT,CASTTGSRGNTQYF
TRBJ2-3,NA,TRBD2,TRBV20-1,TGCAGTGCTCCCAGACTAGCGAGCACAGATACGCAGTATTTT,CSAPRLASTDTQYF
TRBJ2-5,few,TRBD2,TRBV7-8,TGTGCCAGCACCTACAGCGGGAGAACAGAGACCCAGTACTTC,CASTYSGRTETQYF
TRBJ1-6,few,NA,TRBV20-1,TGCAGTGCTAGAGGTGTAGGGTCCTATAATTCACCCCTCCACTTT,CSARGVGSYNSPLHF
TRBJ2-5,NA,TRBD2,TRBV5-1,TGCGCCAGCAGCCGCGGGGCTAGCGGGGGGGCGGAGACCCAGTACTTC,CASSRGASGGAETQYF
TRBJ1-6,NA,NA,TRBV20-1,TGCAGTGCTAGAGATCCGGGTTCATCACCCCTCCACTTT,CSARDPGSSPLHF
TRBJ2-6,NA,TRBD2,TRBV3-1,TGTGCCAGCAGTCACCCCGGGGGGGGGGCCAACGTCCTGACTTTC,CASSHPGGGANVLTF
TRBJ1-1,few,NA,TRBV24-1,TGTGCCACCAGTGGAGGGGACCCCTTGAACACTGAAGCTTTCTTT,CATSGGDPLNTEAFF
TRBJ1-3,few,NA,TRBV3-1,TGTGCCAGCAGCGACGCCGTCCGCTCTGGAAACACCATATATTTT,CASSDAVRSGNTIYF
TRBJ1-5,few,NA,TRBV12-5,TGTGCTAGTGGCATGGAGGGAGGCCTCAATCAGCCCCAGCATTTT,CASGMEGGLNQPQHF
TRBJ2-7,NA,TRBD1,TRBV11-3,TGTGCCAGCAGCTTTGCCCCTCAGGGGGCAGAGCAGTACTTC,CASSFAPQGAEQYF
TRBJ1-4,many,NA,TRBV6-1,TGTGCCAGCAGTCATCATGAGGGGACTAATGAAAAACTGTTTTTT,CASSHHEGTNEKLFF
TRBJ1-2,NA,NA,TRBV5-5,TGTGCCAGCAGCTTGGATGGTTCGTCGGCCTATGGCTACACCTTC,CASSLDGSSAYGYTF
TRBJ1-1,many,NA,TRBV29-1,TGCAGCGTTGAAGGAACAGTTGAAGCTTTCTTT,CSVEGTVEAFF
TRBJ1-1,NA,TRBD1,TRBV27,TGTGCCAGCAGTTTTCGAGGGGGCATGGACACTGAAGCTTTCTTT,CASSFRGGMDTEAFF
TRBJ2-7,NA,TRBD1,TRBV29-1,TGCAGCGTTGAAGATCGGACAGGTATCTACGAGCAGTACTTC,CSVEDRTGIYEQYF
TRBJ1-1,NA,NA,TRBV10-3,TGTGCCATCAGTGAGAGTATCGTGGGGGTACTGAACACTGAAGCTTTCTTT,CAISESIVGVLNTEAFF
TRBJ2-1,few,TRBD2,TRBV28,TGTGCCAGCATCCCTAGCGGAGGCAACTATGAGCAGTTCTTC,CASIPSGGNYEQFF
TRBJ2-3,once,NA,TRBV29-1,TGCAGCGTTGGGCGGGGAAGTGGCACAGATACGCAGTATTTT,CSVGRGSGTDTQYF
TRBJ2-6,few,NA,TRBV6-5,TGTGCCAGCAGTTACAGTATACTAGTTGTCTCTGGGGCCAACGTCCTGACTTTC,CASSYSILVVSGANVLTF
TRBJ2-3,NA,TRBD2,TRBV12-3/TRBV12-4,TGTGCCAGCAGTCCCACCGGGACTAGCGGGGGGGCGTCTAGCACAGATACGCAGTATTTT,CASSPTGTSGGASSTDTQYF
TRBJ2-5,NA,NA,TRBV3-1,TGTGCCAGCAGCCAAGCTCCGCTAGCCCGTACGGAGACCCAGTACTTC,CASSQAPLARTETQYF
TRBJ1-2,many,TRBD1,TRBV5-1,TGCGCCAGCAGCCTGGGACAGGGGAGCGGCTACACCTTC,CASSLGQGSGYTF
TRBJ2-4,few,TRBD1,TRBV15,TGTGCCACCAGCAGAGAGCTTCCCGGGACAGGCAAAAACATTCAGTACTTC,CATSRELPGTGKNIQYF
TRBJ2-3,NA,TRBD2,TRBV5-1,TGCGCCAGCAGCCGTAGCGGGGAGGTTGGTACGCAGTATTTT,CASSRSGEVGTQYF
TRBJ1-1,many,NA,TRBV21-1,TGTGCCAGCAGCAAAAACGTGAGGAGCTGGGATTCTTTCTTT,CASSKNVRSWDSFF
TRBJ2-1,NA,NA,TRBV21-1,TGTGCCAGCAGCAAACGGGGGCATAGCGGGACCAACGAGCAGTTCTTC,CASSKRGHSGTNEQFF
TRBJ2-1,many,TRBD1,TRBV7-8,TGTGCCAGCAGCCAAACCGGGACAGCATCCTACAATGAGCAGTTCTTC,CASSQTGTASYNEQFF
TRBJ2-1,NA,NA,TRBV7-8,TGTGCCAGCCAAAGCAGGGAGAGCTCCTACAATGAGCAGTTCTTC,CASQSRESSYNEQFF
TRBJ2-1,many,NA,TRBV24-1,TGTGCCACCAGTCGTAAAGCTCCCGGGTCCTACAATGAGCAGTTCTTC,CATSRKAPGSYNEQFF
TRBJ2-5,NA,TRBD2,TRBV5-4,TGTGCCAGCAGCCTCGGACTAGCGGGGGTGAGCCAAGAGACCCAGTACTTC,CASSLGLAGVSQETQYF
TRBJ2-1,few,NA,TRBV21-1,TGTGCCAGCAGCAAGACCGGCGAGGGGAGGACAGGGTCCCACAATGAGCAGTTCTTC,CASSKTGEGRTGSHNEQFF
TRBJ2-1,few,NA,TRBV20-1,TGCAGTGCTAGAGGGGAACTAATCTCCTACAATGAGCAGTTCTTC,CSARGELISYNEQFF
TRBJ2-6,NA,NA,TRBV28,TGTGCCAGCAGTTTCCGGACGGCCCACTCTGGGGCCAACGTCCTGACTTTC,CASSFRTAHSGANVLTF
TRBJ1-4,many,NA,TRBV11-2,TGTGCCAGCAGTTCGATTCCCGGGATTGAAAAACTGTTTTTT,CASSSIPGIEKLFF
TRBJ1-5,NA,TRBD1,TRBV11-2,TGTGCCAGCAGCTCCGGGACAGCTAATAGCAATCAGCCCCAGCATTTT,CASSSGTANSNQPQHF
TRBJ2-2,NA,NA,TRBV7-9,TGTGCCAGCCCACAGGGAGTCACCGGGGAGCTGTTTTTT,CASPQGVTGELFF
TRBJ1-1,NA,NA,TRBV6-5,TGTGCCAGCAGTATTCGACAGGCCGCGGATACTGAAGCTTTCTTT,CASSIRQAADTEAFF
TRBJ2-5,few,NA,TRBV5-1,TGCGCCAGCAGCTCCGGACGTACGCAAGAGACCCAGTACTTC,CASSSGRTQETQYF
TRBJ1-4,many,TRBD1,TRBV6-1,TGTGCCAGCAGCCAGGGGACAGGGCGAAAACTGTTTTTT,CASSQGTGRKLFF
TRBJ1-1,many,NA,TRBV29-1,TGCAGCGCCAGAAAGGGTGACACTGAAGCTTTCTTT,CSARKGDTEAFF
TRBJ2-1,many,TRBD2,TRBV6-5,TGTGCCAGCGTAGCCCTCTCTAGCGGGGGGGCCTTCTACAATGAGCAGTTCTTC,CASVALSSGGAFYNEQFF